These 9 T cell receptor beta chains were sequenced from one sample in a study of shared clonotypes between healthy human individuals. CD45RO-negative, CCR7-selected cells formed the naive CD8 fraction, which excluded terminally differentiated effector memory CD45RA+ cells. The method was immunoSEQ multiplex PCR; TCRdb's version includes in-frame clones alone and lacks a portion of them. The profile shows around 2,000,000 clones, roughly 95% of them singletons. Sequencing input: naive CD8+ T cells sorted from blood. Source of these receptors: a man younger than 35 in good health.

The chain employs TRBV27 and TRBJ1-4; TRBD1 agrees at 9 bases. The CDR3 runs to 14 residues. Per germline, CDR1 MNHEY and CDR2 SMNVEV (reference sequence). V lost 7 bases, J lost 5 bases, and 5 bases stayed unmatched. The CDR3 protein is CASTVTGGNEKLFF. The CDR3 region has the DNA TGTGCCAGCACCGTGACAGGGGGGAATGAAAAACTGTTTTTT.

The chain links TRBV10-2 to TRBJ2-4; tentatively, D is TRBD1 or TRBD2 (6 bases each). The CDR3 totals 15 residues. Germline values: CDR1 WSHSY, CDR2 SAAADI. The ends were cut back, 2 bases at V and 7 bases at J, with 15 bases in the middle. This chain's CDR3 is CASSEVGLGGNIQYF. For the CDR3, the DNA is TGCGCCAGCAGTGAGGTGGGCCTAGGGGGGAACATTCAGTACTTC.

The chain couples TRBV6-1 to TRBJ1-1, with 9 bases aligning to TRBD1. The V gene end was trimmed by 6 bases and the J gene end by 0 bases; junction bases not matched to a gene: 5. Germline loops: CDR1 MNHNS, CDR2 SASEGT. The CDR3 runs 15 residues. DNA of the CDR3: TGTGCCAGCAGGAACCGGGACAGGGTGAACACTGAAGCTTTCTTT. Its protein product is CASRNRDRVNTEAFF.

This clone came up once. The chain recombines TRBV6-4 with TRBJ1-6, with D unclear. This CDR3 is 14 amino acids long. Germline-derived CDR1 and CDR2 are MRHNA and SNTAGT. V shed 1 base and J shed 9 bases, with 10 bases lying between them. CDR3 DNA: TGTGCCAGCAGTGACTTTCCGGGTGGTTCACCCCTCCACTTT. It translates to CASSDFPGGSPLHF.

This chain links TRBV27 with TRBJ2-3; the match to TRBD2 covers 13 bases. Per the germline V gene, CDR1 is MNHEY and CDR2 is SMNVEV (reference sequence). This CDR3 region has 16 residues. The V gene end was trimmed by 5 bases and the J gene end by 7 bases; junction bases not matched to a gene: 9. CDR3 nucleotide sequence: TGTGCCAGCAGTCTCGGGACTAGCGGGGCCTCCCATACGCAGTATTTT. Translation: CASSLGTSGASHTQYF.

This chain links TRBV10-2 with TRBJ2-5; no definite D call. The germline CDR1 and CDR2 sequences are WSHSY and SAAADI. The V and J ends lost 8 bases and 7 bases respectively, with 14 bases between them. This CDR3 region has 12 residues. CDR3 nucleotide sequence: TGCGCCAGCGAAAGCGAAACGGTGACCCAGTACTTC. Protein: CASESETVTQYF.

About this clone itself: The junction shows a germline mismatch at one end, possibly a read error. The chain links TRBV29-1 to TRBJ2-1; 9 nucleotides align to TRBD1. The CDR3 is made up of 17 amino acids. CDR1 is SQVTM, CDR2 ANQGSEA, per germline. CDR3 coding DNA: TGCAGCGTCGAAGGCCCTAGGGGGACAGGGTCCTATCTTGAGCAGTTCTTC. Encoded protein: CSVEGPRGTGSYLEQFF.

The chain recombines TRBV7-2 with TRBJ1-6; D unresolved. Trimming shortened V by 1 base and J by 7 bases, and 20 bases separated the two germline ends. There are 18 residues in the CDR3. The V gene's germline CDR1 is SGHTA and CDR2 FQGNSA. The CDR3 nucleotides read TGTGCCAGCAGCTTAGGTTTGACGAGGGTTCAAGGAAATTCACCCCTCCACTTT. Protein product: CASSLGLTRVQGNSPLHF.

The V and J genes are TRBV30 and TRBJ1-1; no firm D call. The ends were cut back, 1 base at V and 0 bases at J, with 6 bases in the middle. Germline loops: CDR1 GTSNPN, CDR2 SVGIG (reference sequence). The CDR3 consists of 13 residues. The CDR3 reads CAWSETLNTEAFF. The CDR3 DNA reads TGTGCCTGGAGTGAGACCTTGAACACTGAAGCTTTCTTT.